Listed below are T cell receptor beta chains from one sample, sequenced in a study of human T cells and chemical hapten exposure. TCRdb used MiXCR to reprocess the RACE reads, holding one entry per CDR3 protein. The table includes more than 70,000 distinct CDR3 sequences, around 9.9% detected once. Sequences were derived from whole blood, sampled in connection with sensitization to the hapten diphenylcyclopropenone (DPC). These TCRs come from a woman between 25 and 40 years old with alopecia areata. Some clones in this sample may be carry-over from other donors' samples. Each CDR3 is given without its conserved first and last residue.

TRBV3-1,TRBJ2-3,ASSQGSQARLGRKRTDTQY
TRBV2,TRBJ2-2,ASMGRSNTGELF
TRBV3-1,TRBJ1-2,ASSQGGGYRGYT
TRBV28,TRBJ1-5,ASSEIQPRRDRGSVRQPQH
TRBV7-2,TRBJ2-1,ASSSLAGAGNEQF
TRBV5-1,TRBJ1-2,ASSAGTGALRNYGYT
TRBV6-2/TRBV6-3,TRBJ1-6,ASSLDGPSSPLH
TRBV5-1,TRBJ2-1,ASSPSLAGGLGEQF
TRBV20-1,TRBJ2-7,SAKRTTGGYEQY
TRBV9,TRBJ2-3,ASSPRMGGNTDTQY
TRBV18,TRBJ2-5,ASSPRTRQETQY
TRBV4-3,TRBJ1-1,ASSQEIHSNTEAF
TRBV7-9,TRBJ1-5,ASSLGQGGSNQPQH
TRBV11-2,TRBJ2-1,ASSPRGAGTYNEQF
TRBV7-2,TRBJ1-1,ASSVTPSRGGEAF
TRBV20-1,TRBJ1-6,SAAPQGAMGSPLH
TRBV18,TRBJ1-1,ASSPMGDTEAF
TRBV18,TRBJ2-3,ASSSASPDTQY
TRBV27,TRBJ2-1,ASRAGGPINEQF
TRBV20-1,TRBJ2-5,SASNQETQY
TRBV5-1,TRBJ1-4,ASSTTGYGEKLF
TRBV7-6,TRBJ2-7,ASSSEYSGTGGYEQY
TRBV2,TRBJ2-1,ASTRTSSYNEQF
TRBV2,TRBJ2-6,ASGAGANVLT
TRBV20-1,TRBJ2-7,SARRGGYEQY
TRBV11-2,TRBJ1-4,ASSIRENEKLF
TRBV30,TRBJ1-4,AWSGTGSKLF
TRBV28,TRBJ2-1,ASGPGTGTYEQF
TRBV18,TRBJ2-1,ASSPPGLTEQF
TRBV18,TRBJ1-1,ASSPPGPQNTEAF
TRBV12-3/TRBV12-4,TRBJ2-1,ASSLGLAGVGEQF